This T cell receptor (beta chain) was sequenced for a study of human T cells and chemical hapten exposure. Study background: Diphenylcyclopropenone doses were given weekly to the scalps of patients across the roughly 25-week study.

Time point reported: pre-sensitization, week 0. Treatment in this sample: therapeutic diphenylcyclopropenone sensitization with weekly scalp DPC. TCRdb passed the RACE reads through MiXCR, listing each CDR3 protein once. The sample has 200,000 to 300,000 distinct CDR3 sequences, 7.5% to 9% seen once. V gave up 4 bases and J gave up 3 bases, with 16 bases separating them. The CDR3 runs 15 residues. Germline-derived CDR1 and CDR2 are SGHRS and YFSETQ. This clonotype turned up a few times. This specimen was whole blood, taken in connection with sensitization to the hapten diphenylcyclopropenone (DPC). J is TRBJ1-1 and V is TRBV5-1; D is ambiguous. This receptor was identified in a woman in her 40s with alopecia areata. Some clones in this sample may be carry-over from other donors' samples. CDR3 DNA: TGCGCCAGCAGCATAATGGCCGTTTCTGACACTGAAGCTTTCTTT. Protein product: CASSIMAVSDTEAFF. The variable domain in full, completed from reference TRBV5-1 and TRBJ1-1, reads KAGVTQTPRYLIKTRGQQVTLSCSPISGHRSVSWYQQTPGQGLQFLFEYFSETQRNKGNFPGRFSGRQFSNSRSEMNVSTLELGDSALYLCASSIMAVSDTEAFFGQGTRLTVV.